The 5 T cell receptor beta chains reported below all come from one sample, sequenced in a study of CD8 T cells in ankylosing spondylitis (dated by TCRdb to about 2017). Here is what the overall study found, with its caveats: Blood from ankylosing spondylitis patients appeared to be characterized by a TCR beta motif composed of several highly homologous amino acid variants.

These TCRs are of unknown antigen specificity. The library was produced with 5' RACE. The instrument given in TCRdb is Illumina HiSeq 2500. TCRdb itself trimmed the public reads at Q25 with fastp, ran MiXCR and retained productive beta chains. CDR3 protein duplicates are merged, each entry listing the most common genes and DNA. In this sample the table shows about 90,000 distinct CDR3 sequences, just under 9% of which occur a single time. The ten largest clones take up about 31% of the sample. Material for sequencing was blood, either unsorted or a sorted T cell fraction (not recorded which). These receptors originate from a male donor with ankylosing spondylitis.

The chain has TRBV5-1 and TRBJ2-7, with TRBD2 matching over 10 bases. The CDR3 length is 15 residues. Trimming at V came to 2 bases and at J to 2 bases, leaving 4 bases not matched to a gene. Looked up from germline, CDR1 is SGHRS and CDR2 is YFSETQ. CDR3 DNA: TGCGCCAGCAGCTTTGGGACTAGCGAAACCTACGAGCAGTACGTC. This encodes CASSFGTSETYEQYV.

This clonotype was detected many times. This chain joins TRBV25-1 and TRBJ1-1; the D is unclear. V was pared by 3 bases and J by 8 bases, with 4 bases between. This CDR3 is 10 amino acids long. Germline assignment: CDR1 MGHDK and CDR2 SYGVNS. The CDR3 sequence: CASSEGEAFF. The CDR3 region has the DNA TGTGCCAGCAGTGAGGGGGAAGCTTTCTTT.

This clonotype was seen a handful of times. The V gene is TRBV27, the J gene TRBJ2-1, with no clear D. V was trimmed by 2 bases and J by 6 bases, leaving 14 bases between them. Per the germline V gene, CDR1 is MNHEY and CDR2 is SMNVEV (reference sequence). The CDR3 is made up of 15 amino acids. CDR3 protein: CASSLRVPVSNEQFF. DNA of the CDR3: TGTGCCAGCAGTTTAAGGGTGCCAGTTAGCAATGAGCAGTTCTTC.

This clonotype has a handful of counts. The chain couples TRBV27 to TRBJ2-7; 7 positions agree with TRBD2. This CDR3 contains 16 residues. Germline CDR1 MNHEY, CDR2 SMNVEV (reference sequence). Trimming removed 3 bases from V and 2 bases from J; junction bases left unmatched: 10. CDR3 residues: CASSLDQSGAPYEQYF. As DNA, the CDR3 is TGTGCCAGCAGTTTGGATCAGAGCGGGGCCCCCTACGAGCAGTACTTC.

A few counts support this clonotype. The genes are TRBV25-1 and TRBJ1-2; D is unclear. The CDR3 has 11 amino acids. From germline, CDR1 is MGHDK and CDR2 SYGVNS. V lost 5 bases to trimming and J lost 8 bases, with 9 bases between them. CDR3 region: CASSFGRGYTF. CDR3 bases: TGTGCCAGCAGTTTCGGGCGGGGCTACACCTTC.